The 6 T cell receptor beta chains below were found in one sample sequenced in a study of blood T cells in healthy people across ages. Using a J-beta primer mix together with a sample-barcoded 5' primer, a second PCR was run for roughly 7 to 11 cycles. TCRdb passed the 5' RACE reads through MiXCR, listing each CDR3 protein once. Counted here are 650,000 to 1,000,000 distinct CDR3 sequences, roughly 34% occurring once; the ten biggest clones make up roughly 13%. Sequencing used blood. Receptor source: a man between 18 and 29 years old in good health.

The gene calls are TRBV7-2 and TRBJ1-5, with a weak D call TRBD1 (5 bases). This CDR3 is built from 12 residues. Trimming pared 7 bases from V and 6 bases from J, leaving 10 bases between. Germline CDR1 is SGHTA and CDR2 is FQGNSA. The CDR3 DNA reads TGTGCCAGCAACCAAGGGACTCAGCCCCAGCATTTT. This codes for CASNQGTQPQHF.

The chain combines TRBV28 with TRBJ1-1; TRBD1 matches at 8 bases. Trimming cost V 5 bases and J 7 bases; bases outside gene matches: 9. The CDR3 runs to 14 residues. Germline lookup yields CDR1 MDHEN and CDR2 SYDVKM. This CDR3 reads CASSLAGGHIEAFF. In nucleotides, the CDR3 is TGTGCCAGCAGTCTGGCAGGGGGCCACATTGAAGCTTTCTTT.

The rearrangement links TRBV6-2 or TRBV6-3 to TRBJ2-1; 10 bases fit TRBD2. From germline, CDR1 is MNHEY and CDR2 SVGEGT. The CDR3 has 18 amino acids. V was clipped by 2 bases and J by 0 bases; unmatched bases: 7. CDR3 sequence (DNA): TGTGCCAGCAGTTACAAAGCGGGGGGGCAAAGCTCCTACAATGAGCAGTTCTTC. Amino acid sequence: CASSYKAGGQSSYNEQFF.

The chain uses TRBV6-2 or TRBV6-3 and TRBJ1-1, with 8 bases matching TRBD1. Per germline, CDR1 MNHEY and CDR2 SVGEGT. V gave up 0 bases and J gave up 8 bases; unmatched junction bases: 8. The CDR3 runs to 15 residues. The DNA of the CDR3 is TGTGCCAGCAGTTACTCGCCCCCCCCAGGGGGCGAAGCTTTCTTT. Translating it yields CASSYSPPPGGEAFF.

As to this clonotype: One end of the junction varies from germline; a read error may be responsible. V is TRBV5-5 and J is TRBJ2-7; D is ambiguous. This CDR3 spans 15 amino acids. CDR1 and CDR2 (germline): SGHKS, YYEKEE (reference sequence). The CDR3 spells CVSSPGSLRSYEQYF. The CDR3 DNA reads TGTGTCAGCAGCCCTGGGTCCTTACGCTCCTACGAGCAGTACTTC.

This clonotype showed up many times. The V call is TRBV7-2, the J call TRBJ2-3; D ambiguous. The V and J ends lost 5 bases and 5 bases respectively, with 8 bases between them. This CDR3 contains 12 residues. Germline assignment: CDR1 SGHTA and CDR2 FQGNSA. CDR3 nucleotide sequence: TGTGCCAGCAGCCCCCCGGGAGATACGCAGTATTTT. Translating gives CASSPPGDTQYF.